These 7 T cell receptor beta chains share one sample of origin, sequenced in a study of T cell responses to AZD1222 COVID-19 vaccine. Method: immunoSEQ multiplex PCR; TCRdb's copy keeps in-frame clones and lacks some. The sample has about 90,000 clones; 70% to 90% are singletons. Here the sequenced sample was peripheral blood, taken on day 0 of MenACWY control vaccination. All receptors derive from an adult in good health.

V gene TRBV25-1 combines with J gene TRBJ2-5, with 12 positions matching TRBD1. Trimming removed 7 bases from V and 5 bases from J; junction bases left unmatched: 8. From germline, CDR1 is MGHDK and CDR2 SYGVNS. CDR3 length: 15 amino acids. CDR3 DNA: TGTGCCAGCACCCCTGGGACAGGGGGCATGGAGACCCAGTACTTC. Translated, it gives CASTPGTGGMETQYF.

This chain joins TRBV7-2 and TRBJ1-2; the match to TRBD1 covers 7 bases. The CDR3 covers 15 residues. V lost 0 bases and J lost 4; bases outside the gene matches: 5. From germline, CDR1 is SGHTA and CDR2 FQGNSA. The CDR3 loop is CASSLARDSRYGYTF. The CDR3 DNA reads TGTGCCAGCAGCTTAGCAAGGGACAGCCGCTATGGCTACACCTTC.

CDR3 DNA: TGTGCCAGCAGCCCCCGGGACAGGGGGCTTGGGGGCTACACCTTC. It specifies CASSPRDRGLGGYTF. The chain combines TRBV9 with TRBJ1-2, with 12 positions matching TRBD1. The germline CDR1 and CDR2 sequences are SGDLS and YYNGEE. V gave up 4 bases and J gave up 8 bases; unmatched junction bases: 9. This CDR3 has 15 amino acids.

The CDR3 protein is CSVERQEGGAFF. The CDR3 nucleotides are TGCAGCGTTGAACGGCAGGAGGGTGGGGCTTTCTTT. The V gene is TRBV29-1, the J gene TRBJ1-1; D not resolved. The CDR3 runs 12 residues. CDR1 is SQVTM, CDR2 ANQGSEA, per germline. V lost 2 bases to trimming and J lost 11 bases, with 15 bases between them.

The chain is built from TRBV6-1 and TRBJ1-1, with TRBD1 matching over 10 bases. Germline CDR1 MNHNS, CDR2 SASEGT. This CDR3 contains 17 residues. With 2 bases clipped from V and 0 bases from J, the junction kept 6 bases outside the gene matches. CDR3 bases: TGTGCCAGCAGTGAATGGGGACAGGGGCCGGTGAACACTGAAGCTTTCTTT. Translation: CASSEWGQGPVNTEAFF.

J is TRBJ1-2 and V is TRBV19, with D unclear. The V and J ends lost 3 bases and 6 bases respectively, with 23 bases between them. Germline V CDR1 and CDR2: LNHDA, SQIVND (reference sequence). The CDR3 runs to 17 residues. CDR3 DNA: TGTGCCAGTAGTATCGATTTCCCCTCAGGTTCCAGCCATGGCTACACCTTC. Encoded protein: CASSIDFPSGSSHGYTF.

J is TRBJ2-2 and V is TRBV19; 8 nucleotides agree with TRBD1. Germline assignment: CDR1 LNHDA and CDR2 SQIVND (reference sequence). V lost 3 bases, J lost 6 bases, and 6 bases stayed unmatched. This CDR3 has 15 amino acids. CDR3 protein: CASSMDRASAGELFF. CDR3 coding DNA: TGTGCCAGTAGTATGGACAGGGCCTCAGCCGGGGAGCTGTTTTTT.